A single sample gave rise to the 23 T cell receptor beta chains below, sequenced in a study of patients and donors after allogeneic stem cell transplantation. MiXCR, run by TCRdb on the RT-PCR reads, gives a single entry per CDR3 protein. The sample has roughly 200,000 distinct CDR3 sequences, more than 35% seen once. Sequencing was performed on blood, either unsorted or a sorted T cell fraction (not recorded which). Every receptor here comes from a human donor who was either an allogeneic HSCT recipient or a stem cell or donor lymphocyte infusion donor (not recorded which). It is not recorded whose cells these are; they may come from a transplant donor.

V is TRBV5-1 and J is TRBJ1-2; no reliable D call. The germline gives CDR1 SGHRS, CDR2 YFSETQ. Trimming stripped 3 bases from V and 5 bases from J, with 8 bases between. The CDR3 covers 12 residues. The CDR3 nucleotides are TGCGCCAGCAGCTCGGACTTATATGGCTACACCTTC. As protein: CASSSDLYGYTF.

This chain joins TRBV20-1 and TRBJ1-6; D is unclear. Trimming shortened V by 4 bases and J by 0 bases, and 7 bases separated the two germline ends. Per germline, CDR1 DFQATT and CDR2 SNEGSKA (reference sequence). This CDR3 has 14 residues. This chain's CDR3 is CSATVGSYNSPLHF. As DNA, the CDR3 is TGCAGTGCTACGGTGGGCTCCTATAATTCACCCCTCCACTTT.

The genes are TRBV5-1 and TRBJ1-3, with 9 bases matching TRBD1. Germline V CDR1 and CDR2: SGHRS, YFSETQ. With V trimmed by 3 bases and J by 5 bases, 6 bases remained unmatched. This CDR3 region has 15 residues. The CDR3 is CASSSGTGKRNTIYF. In DNA, the CDR3 is TGCGCCAGCAGCTCGGGGACAGGGAAGAGAAACACCATATATTTT.

The chain is built from TRBV10-3 and TRBJ1-2; D is perhaps TRBD1 (5 bases). The CDR3 totals 13 residues. Per the germline V gene, CDR1 is ENHRY and CDR2 is SYGVKD. The ends were cut back, 5 bases at V and 1 base at J, with 8 bases in the middle. CDR3 loop: CAISQGNNYGYTF. The CDR3 DNA follows: TGTGCCATCAGTCAGGGAAATAACTATGGCTACACCTTC.

Only a few counts were recorded for this clonotype. The chain carries TRBV5-8 and TRBJ1-5; D is undetermined. The V and J ends lost 6 bases and 4 bases respectively, with 11 bases between them. CDR1 and CDR2 from the germline V gene are SGHTS and YDEGEE. CDR3 length: 13 residues. The CDR3 loop is CASTPGLNQPQHF. The CDR3, as DNA: TGTGCCAGCACCCCCGGGCTTAATCAGCCCCAGCATTTT.

The chain has TRBV20-1 and TRBJ2-7; TRBD1 might be the D (7 bases). Germline V gene data show CDR1 as DFQATT and CDR2 as SNEGSKA (reference sequence). V lost 2 bases and J lost 2, with 13 bases in between. There are 14 residues in the CDR3. CDR3 amino acids: CSARPGGKTYEQYF. The CDR3 DNA reads TGCAGTGCTAGACCAGGGGGGAAAACCTACGAGCAGTACTTC.

This clonotype was observed a few times. This rearrangement joins TRBV27 to TRBJ1-2, with a possible D match to TRBD1 (5 bases). Trimming left V 2 bases short and J 3 bases short, with 13 bases between. Germline V lookup: CDR1 MNHEY, CDR2 SMNVEV (reference sequence). The CDR3 loop spans 15 amino acids. The chain's CDR3 is CASSLAPGRDYGYTF. The DNA of the CDR3 is TGTGCCAGCAGTTTAGCCCCGGGACGGGACTATGGCTACACCTTC.

This clonotype was counted only a few times. The chain combines TRBV12-3 or TRBV12-4 with TRBJ2-1; no definite D call. CDR3 size: 16 residues. V gave up 6 bases and J gave up 0 bases, with 15 bases separating them. The CDR3 sequence is CASSYLGSSSYNEQFF. DNA of the CDR3: TGTGCCAGCAGCTACCTAGGTTCCAGCTCCTACAATGAGCAGTTCTTC.

This clonotype was recorded a few times. The chain employs TRBV5-1 and TRBJ1-1; the match to TRBD1 covers 7 bases. The V gene end was trimmed by 1 base and the J gene end by 4 bases; junction bases not matched to a gene: 4. CDR3 length: 14 residues. CDR1 and CDR2 (germline): SGHRS, YFSETQ. CDR3 nucleotides: TGCGCCAGCAGCTTGCTCCGACAGGGCACTGAAGCTTTCTTT. This encodes CASSLLRQGTEAFF.

The chain carries TRBV12-3 or TRBV12-4 and TRBJ1-1; TRBD1 is a possible D gene (6 bases). CDR3 size: 13 residues. V lost 5 bases to trimming and J lost 6 bases, with 13 bases between them. The CDR3 is CASSRTEHSEAFF. The DNA of the CDR3 is TGTGCCAGCAGTCGGACAGAGCACTCTGAAGCTTTCTTT.

The V call is TRBV29-1, the J call TRBJ2-1, with 11 bases lining up with TRBD2. The CDR3 runs 17 residues. Germline assignment: CDR1 SQVTM and CDR2 ANQGSEA. Trimming cost V 0 bases and J 8 bases; bases outside gene matches: 12. CDR3 protein: CSVEDRRLAGLRDEQFF. The CDR3 coding sequence is TGCAGCGTTGAAGATAGGAGACTAGCGGGGTTACGGGATGAGCAGTTCTTC.

The rearrangement links TRBV2 to TRBJ1-1, with 7 bases aligning to TRBD1. CDR1 is SNHLY, CDR2 FYNNEI, per germline. After removal of 6 bases from V and 5 bases from J, the junction contained 15 bases not matched to a gene. The CDR3 contains 16 residues. The CDR3: CASRFTGTASRTEAFF. CDR3 coding DNA: TGTGCCAGCAGGTTCACCGGGACAGCCTCCCGTACTGAAGCTTTCTTT.

This clonotype occurred a few times. The chain couples TRBV12-3 or TRBV12-4 to TRBJ1-1, with D perhaps TRBD1 (5 bases). Between the trimmed V and J ends, which lost 0 bases and 5 bases, there was a span of 16 bases. The CDR3 is 16 amino acids. The CDR3 DNA reads as TGTGCCAGCAGTTTAGCGCGGCAGGGCCCGTTTACTGAAGCTTTCTTT. Translation: CASSLARQGPFTEAFF.

The J gene is TRBJ2-7, the V gene TRBV6-6; D assignment may be TRBD1 or TRBD2 (5 bases each). The ends were cut back, 5 bases at V and 3 bases at J, with 17 bases in the middle. CDR1 is MNHNY, CDR2 SVGAGI, per germline (reference sequence). CDR3 length: 15 amino acids. CDR3 nucleotide sequence: TGTGCCAGCAGTCCCCGGAGAGGGGCGGTCTACGAGCAGTACTTC. It is translated as CASSPRRGAVYEQYF.

The chain carries TRBV12-3 or TRBV12-4 and TRBJ2-7; 10 bases map to TRBD2. This CDR3 is built from 14 residues. V shed 3 bases and J 5 bases; nucleotides not matched to a gene: 4. CDR3 residues: CASSFTSGVHEQYF. In DNA, the CDR3 is TGTGCCAGCAGTTTCACTAGCGGGGTCCACGAGCAGTACTTC.

This clonotype has just a few counts. This sequence joins TRBV6-1 and TRBJ1-4, with D unresolved. The CDR3 is made up of 16 amino acids. Trimming removed 3 bases at V and 8 bases at J, with 19 bases between. CDR1 and CDR2 from the germline V gene are MNHNS and SASEGT. The CDR3 nucleotides read TGTGCCAGCAGTGATATTGAGTACGCTTGGGAGGAAAAACTGTTTTTT. Residues: CASSDIEYAWEEKLFF.

This rearrangement joins TRBV5-1 to TRBJ2-5; 8 bases line up with TRBD1. CDR3 length: 19 amino acids. V shed 0 bases, J shed 4 bases, and the junction held 17 bases outside the gene matches. CDR1 SGHRS and CDR2 YFSETQ come from the germline V gene. The DNA for the CDR3 is TGCGCCAGCAGCTTGGTCCTCATGACCGGACAGGGAATGGGAGAGACCCAGTACTTC. Translation: CASSLVLMTGQGMGETQYF. Drawing the rest from reference TRBV5-1 and TRBJ2-5, the complete variable domain is KAGVTQTPRYLIKTRGQQVTLSCSPISGHRSVSWYQQTPGQGLQFLFEYFSETQRNKGNFPGRFSGRQFSNSRSEMNVSTLELGDSALYLCASSLVLMTGQGMGETQYFGPGTRLLVL.

The chain joins TRBV6-1 to TRBJ1-5; 10 bases are a match to TRBD1. With 6 bases clipped from V and 5 bases from J, the junction kept 1 base outside the gene matches. CDR3 length equals 13 residues. Germline values: CDR1 MNHNS, CDR2 SASEGT. The CDR3 sequence is CASRGTGDQPQHF. The CDR3 nucleotides read TGTGCCAGCAGGGGGACAGGGGATCAGCCCCAGCATTTT.

In its sample, this clonotype was seen a few times. The chain has TRBV10-3 and TRBJ1-2; the match to TRBD1 covers 7 bases. Germline CDR1 ENHRY, CDR2 SYGVKD. Trimming at V came to 4 bases and at J to 6 bases, leaving 5 bases not matched to a gene. CDR3 length equals 13 residues. CDR3 amino acids: CAISGEGAHGYTF. CDR3 nucleotide sequence: TGTGCCATCAGTGGAGAGGGGGCCCATGGCTACACCTTC.

This clonotype has more than one count but fewer than ten. V gene TRBV5-5 combines with J gene TRBJ2-3; D is unresolved. Germline V lookup: CDR1 SGHKS, CDR2 YYEKEE (reference sequence). The ends were cut back, 1 base at V and 3 bases at J, with 12 bases in the middle. This CDR3 region has 15 residues. CDR3 nucleotides: TGTGCCAGCAGCTTGCCCGGCCTCCGTACAGATACGCAGTATTTT. Translating gives CASSLPGLRTDTQYF.

The CDR3 protein is CAISEQGTDTQYF. The CDR3 region has the DNA TGTGCCATCAGTGAACAGGGTACAGATACGCAGTATTTT. This chain connects TRBV10-3 to TRBJ2-3; D may be TRBD1 (6 bases). The germline CDR1 and CDR2 sequences are ENHRY and SYGVKD. The V gene lost 3 bases and the J gene lost 3 bases, with 7 bases spanning the gap. There are 13 residues in the CDR3.

This chain links TRBV15 with TRBJ2-5; D is perhaps TRBD2 (5 bases). Trimming cost V 4 bases and J 4 bases, with 13 bases left between them. This CDR3 spans 14 amino acids. CDR1 and CDR2 (germline): LNHNV, YYDKDF (reference sequence). CDR3: CATSTMRAGETQYF. The CDR3 region has the DNA TGTGCCACCAGCACAATGAGGGCTGGAGAGACCCAGTACTTC. Combining the CDR3 with reference TRBV15 and TRBJ2-5 gives the whole variable domain DAMVIQNPRYQVTQFGKPVTLSCSQTLNHNVMYWYQQKSSQAPKLLFHYYDKDFNNEADTPDNFQSRRPNTSFCFLDIRSPGLGDTAMYLCATSTMRAGETQYFGPGTRLLVL.

This clonotype has only a few counts. The V call is TRBV12-3 or TRBV12-4, the J call TRBJ2-7; 9 nucleotides align to TRBD1. The junction had 2 bases not matched to a gene; V was cut back by 5 bases and J by 6 bases. The CDR3 spans 12 residues. The CDR3 spells CASSRTGAEQYF. The CDR3, as DNA: TGTGCCAGCAGTCGGACAGGGGCCGAGCAGTACTTC.